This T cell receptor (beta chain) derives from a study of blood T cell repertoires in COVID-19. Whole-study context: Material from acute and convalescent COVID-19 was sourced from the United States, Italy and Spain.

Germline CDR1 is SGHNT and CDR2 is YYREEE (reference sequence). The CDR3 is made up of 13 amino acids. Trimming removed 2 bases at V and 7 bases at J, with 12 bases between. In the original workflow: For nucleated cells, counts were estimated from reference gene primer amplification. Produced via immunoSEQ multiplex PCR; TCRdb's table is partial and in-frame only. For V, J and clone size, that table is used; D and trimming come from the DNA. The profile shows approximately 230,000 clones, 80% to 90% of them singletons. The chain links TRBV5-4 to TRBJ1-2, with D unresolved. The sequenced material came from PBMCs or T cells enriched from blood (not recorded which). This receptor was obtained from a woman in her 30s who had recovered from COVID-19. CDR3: CASSLPDRGGYTF. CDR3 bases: TGTGCCAGCAGCTTACCAGATAGAGGTGGCTACACCTTC.